The next 13 T cell receptor beta chains were all read from a single sample in a study of CD8 T cells in ankylosing spondylitis. MiXCR, run by TCRdb on the 5' RACE reads, gives a single entry per CDR3 protein. The data show about 150,000 distinct CDR3 sequences, roughly 30% seen once. Sequenced input: synovial fluid, either unsorted or a sorted T cell fraction (not recorded which). These receptor sequences come from a male donor with ankylosing spondylitis.

This clonotype has only a few counts. The chain combines TRBV29-1 with TRBJ2-3; D may be TRBD2 (6 bases). This CDR3 is built from 15 residues. The germline V gene encodes CDR1 SQVTM and CDR2 ANQGSEA. V lost 7 bases, J lost 4 bases, and 21 bases lay in between. The CDR3 nucleotides are TGCAGCGGCGGCCGGGACGGGGGTTCGGCAGATACGCAGTATTTT. This encodes CSGGRDGGSADTQYF.

This chain uses TRBV5-1 with TRBJ2-1; 8 nucleotides match TRBD2. Losses at the gene ends were 1 base for V and 2 bases for J; bases not matched to a gene: 5. The CDR3 contains 16 residues. Germline assignment: CDR1 SGHRS and CDR2 YFSETQ. CDR3 bases: TGCGCCAGCAGCTTGACTAGCGGAGCAACCTACAATGAGCAGTTCTTC. This sequence encodes CASSLTSGATYNEQFF.

The genes are TRBV18 and TRBJ2-5; D call uncertain. The CDR3 is made up of 13 amino acids. CDR1 is KGHSH and CDR2 is LQKENI in the germline V gene. The V end lost 2 bases, the J end lost 3 bases, and 7 bases lay between the germline ends. CDR3 protein: CASSPIPEETQYF. The CDR3 DNA follows: TGTGCCAGCTCACCAATACCAGAAGAGACCCAGTACTTC. Full variable domain (remainder filled in from reference TRBV18 and TRBJ2-5): NAGVMQNPRHLVRRRGQEARLRCSPMKGHSHVYWYRQLPEEGLKFMVYLQKENIIDESGMPKERFSAEFPKEGPSILRIQQVVRGDSAAYFCASSPIPEETQYFGPGTRLLVL.

This clonotype was found a few times. This rearrangement joins TRBV18 to TRBJ2-5; a possible D gene is TRBD2 (6 bases). V lost 2 bases to trimming and J lost 3 bases, with 10 bases between them. CDR1 and CDR2 (germline): KGHSH, LQKENI. The CDR3 totals 14 residues. DNA of the CDR3: TGTGCCAGCTCACCATTCCAGCGGGAAGAGACCCAGTACTTC. As protein: CASSPFQREETQYF.

This clonotype was seen only a few times. The chain is built from TRBV12-3 or TRBV12-4 and TRBJ2-7; unclear D gene. The CDR3 totals 13 residues. The V and J ends lost 6 bases and 0 bases respectively, with 9 bases between them. The chain's CDR3 is CASSLKSSYEQYF. Here the CDR3 DNA reads TGTGCCAGCAGCCTAAAGAGCTCCTACGAGCAGTACTTC.

This clonotype was seen a few times. This chain connects TRBV27 to TRBJ2-7; either TRBD1 or TRBD2 may fit D (6 bases each). CDR3 length: 13 residues. The V gene's germline CDR1 is MNHEY and CDR2 SMNVEV (reference sequence). V was cut by 11 bases and J by 3 bases, with 17 bases left in between. The CDR3 bases are TGTGCCTGTGGTAGGGGGGCCTTCTACGAGCAGTACTTC. Amino acid sequence: CACGRGAFYEQYF.

The rearrangement uses TRBV19 and TRBJ2-2; 10 nucleotides match TRBD2. From germline, CDR1 is LNHDA and CDR2 SQIVND (reference sequence). J lost 0 bases, V lost 4 bases, and 5 bases had no gene match. The length of the CDR3 is 17 residues. The CDR3 here is CASSRYLAGANTGELFF. In nucleotides, the CDR3 is TGTGCCAGTAGTAGGTATCTAGCGGGGGCGAACACCGGGGAGCTGTTTTTT.

This clonotype was detected only a few times. This chain uses TRBV7-2 with TRBJ2-1, with TRBD2 matching over 10 bases. V shed 0 bases, J shed 4 bases, and the junction held 3 bases outside the gene matches. The CDR3 extends over 16 amino acids. Germline CDR1 reads SGHTA; CDR2 reads FQGNSA. The CDR3 nucleotides are TGTGCCAGCAGCTTAGCGGTTAGCGGGAGGTACAATGAGCAGTTCTTC. Its translation is CASSLAVSGRYNEQFF. The variable domain in full, with the rest retrieved from reference TRBV7-2 and TRBJ2-1, is GAGVSQSPSNKVTEKGKDVELRCDPISGHTALYWYRQSLGQGLEFLIYFQGNSAPDKSGLPSDRFSAERTGGSVSTLTIQRTQQEDSAVYLCASSLAVSGRYNEQFFGPGTRLTVL.

This clonotype was seen a few times. This chain connects TRBV4-3 to TRBJ1-6, with D possibly TRBD1 on 6 matching bases. This CDR3 is built from 14 residues. Between the trimmed V and J ends, which lost 0 bases and 7 bases, there was a span of 7 bases. Per germline, CDR1 LGHNA and CDR2 YSLEER. The CDR3 nucleotides read TGCGCCAGCAGCCAAGATACAGGGAATTCACCCCTCCACTTT. It is translated as CASSQDTGNSPLHF.

This clonotype came up many times. V usage is TRBV20-1 and J usage is TRBJ1-5, with D unclear. The germline CDR1 and CDR2 sequences are DFQATT and SNEGSKA (reference sequence). The CDR3 runs to 13 residues. Trimming pared 3 bases from V and 2 bases from J, leaving 8 bases between. This CDR3 reads CSASHKGNQPQHF. In DNA, the CDR3 is TGCAGTGCTAGCCACAAAGGCAATCAGCCCCAGCATTTT.

In this sample, this clonotype turned up once. This rearrangement joins TRBV6-1 to TRBJ1-1; tentatively, D is TRBD1 (5 bases). The CDR3 runs 15 residues. Germline values: CDR1 MNHNS, CDR2 SASEGT. Trimming removed 6 bases at V and 2 bases at J, with 16 bases between. Here the CDR3 reads CASSRPGRDNTEAFF. CDR3 sequence (DNA): TGTGCCAGCAGCCGCCCAGGTCGGGACAACACTGAAGCTTTCTTT.

The rearrangement joins TRBV20-1 to TRBJ2-7; 8 nucleotides agree with TRBD2. V lost 6 bases to trimming and J lost 1 base; unmatched junction nucleotides: 11. Germline values: CDR1 DFQATT, CDR2 SNEGSKA (reference sequence). The CDR3 length is 15 residues. The CDR3 bases are TGCAGTGCCCCCTCCTTGAAGCGGGGGTCCTACGAGCAGTACTTC. Translation: CSAPSLKRGSYEQYF.

This clonotype showed up many times. The V call is TRBV3-1, the J call TRBJ2-5; TRBD1 matches at 7 bases. V trimming: 6 bases; J trimming: 2 bases; junction bases outside the gene matches: 0. The CDR3 length is 12 residues. CDR1 and CDR2 from the germline V gene are LGHDT and YNNKEL (reference sequence). CDR3 sequence reads: CASRGQQETQYF. The CDR3 DNA reads as TGTGCCAGCAGGGGACAGCAAGAGACCCAGTACTTC.